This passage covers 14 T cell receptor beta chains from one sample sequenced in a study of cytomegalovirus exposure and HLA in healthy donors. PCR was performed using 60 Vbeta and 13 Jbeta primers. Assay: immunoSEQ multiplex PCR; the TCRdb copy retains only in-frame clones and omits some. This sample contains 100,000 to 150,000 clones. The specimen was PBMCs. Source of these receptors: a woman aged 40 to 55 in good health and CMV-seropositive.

This CDR3 reads CASSDGLAGVVQFF. The CDR3, as DNA: TGTGCCAGCAGCGACGGACTAGCGGGAGTGGTGCAGTTCTTC. This chain connects TRBV6-5 to TRBJ2-1, with 13 positions matching TRBD2. Germline CDR1 reads MNHEY; CDR2 reads SVGAGI. The CDR3 loop spans 14 amino acids. V shed 6 bases and J 12 bases; nucleotides not matched to a gene: 8.

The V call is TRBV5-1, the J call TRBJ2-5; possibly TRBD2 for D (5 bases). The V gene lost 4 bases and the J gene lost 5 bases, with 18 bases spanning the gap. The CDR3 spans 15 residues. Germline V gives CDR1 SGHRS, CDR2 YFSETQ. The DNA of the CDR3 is TGCGCCAGCAGCCCCCTAGCCGGACCCCCCGAGACCCAGTACTTC. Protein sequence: CASSPLAGPPETQYF.

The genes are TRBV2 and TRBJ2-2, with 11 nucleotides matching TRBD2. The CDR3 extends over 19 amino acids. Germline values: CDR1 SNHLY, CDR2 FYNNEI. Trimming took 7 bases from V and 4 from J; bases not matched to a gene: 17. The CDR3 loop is CASTRSGIAGGPGTGELFF. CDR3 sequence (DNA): TGTGCCAGCACCCGCAGTGGGATAGCGGGAGGGCCCGGCACCGGGGAGCTGTTTTTT.

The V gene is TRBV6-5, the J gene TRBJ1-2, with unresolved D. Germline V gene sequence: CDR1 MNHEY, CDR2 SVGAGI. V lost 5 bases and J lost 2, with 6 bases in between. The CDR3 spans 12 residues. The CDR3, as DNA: TGTGCCAGCAGTCGCCAGAACTATGGCTACACCTTC. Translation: CASSRQNYGYTF.

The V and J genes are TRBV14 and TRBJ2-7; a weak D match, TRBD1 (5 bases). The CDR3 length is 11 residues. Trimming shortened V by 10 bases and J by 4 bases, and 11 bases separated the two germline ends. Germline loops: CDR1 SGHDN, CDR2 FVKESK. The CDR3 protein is CAITRGYEQYF. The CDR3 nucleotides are TGTGCCATCACAAGGGGTTACGAGCAGTACTTC.

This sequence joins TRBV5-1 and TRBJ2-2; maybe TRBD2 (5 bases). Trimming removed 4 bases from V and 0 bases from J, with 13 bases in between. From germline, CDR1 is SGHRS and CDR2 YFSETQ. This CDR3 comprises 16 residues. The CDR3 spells CASSVRTGANTGELFF. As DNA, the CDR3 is TGCGCCAGCAGCGTACGGACTGGCGCGAACACCGGGGAGCTGTTTTTT.

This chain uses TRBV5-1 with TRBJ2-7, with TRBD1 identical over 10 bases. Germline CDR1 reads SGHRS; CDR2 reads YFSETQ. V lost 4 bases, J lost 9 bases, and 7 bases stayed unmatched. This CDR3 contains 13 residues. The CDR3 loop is CASSRGQGMGQYF. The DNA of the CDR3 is TGCGCCAGCAGCCGGGGACAGGGGATGGGGCAGTACTTC. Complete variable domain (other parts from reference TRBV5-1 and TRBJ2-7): KAGVTQTPRYLIKTRGQQVTLSCSPISGHRSVSWYQQTPGQGLQFLFEYFSETQRNKGNFPGRFSGRQFSNSRSEMNVSTLELGDSALYLCASSRGQGMGQYFGPGTRLTVT.

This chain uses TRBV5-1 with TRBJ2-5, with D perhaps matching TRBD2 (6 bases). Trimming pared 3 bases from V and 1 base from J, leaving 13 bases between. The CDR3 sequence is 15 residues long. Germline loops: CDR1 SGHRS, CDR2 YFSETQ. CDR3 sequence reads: CASSSDLASQETQYF. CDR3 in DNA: TGCGCCAGCAGCTCAGACCTAGCGTCCCAAGAGACCCAGTACTTC.

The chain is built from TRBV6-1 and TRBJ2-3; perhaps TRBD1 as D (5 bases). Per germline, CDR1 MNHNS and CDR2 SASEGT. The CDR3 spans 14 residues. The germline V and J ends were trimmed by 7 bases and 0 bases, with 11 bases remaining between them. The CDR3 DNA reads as TGTGCCAGCATTAGACAGCCTAGCACAGATACGCAGTATTTT. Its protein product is CASIRQPSTDTQYF.

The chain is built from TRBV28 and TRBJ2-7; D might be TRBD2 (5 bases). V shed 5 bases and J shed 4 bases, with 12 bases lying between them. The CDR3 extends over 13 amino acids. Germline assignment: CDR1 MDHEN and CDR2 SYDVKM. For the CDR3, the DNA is TGTGCCAGCAGTCGTAGCGCGATTTACGAGCAGTACTTC. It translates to CASSRSAIYEQYF.

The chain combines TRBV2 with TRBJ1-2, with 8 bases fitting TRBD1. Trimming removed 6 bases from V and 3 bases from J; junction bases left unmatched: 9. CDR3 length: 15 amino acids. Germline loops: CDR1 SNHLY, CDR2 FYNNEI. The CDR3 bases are TGTGCCAGCAGCTTGGGGGACAGGAGGTACTATGGCTACACCTTC. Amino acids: CASSLGDRRYYGYTF. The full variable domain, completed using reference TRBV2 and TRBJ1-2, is EPEVTQTPSHQVTQMGQEVILRCVPISNHLYFYWYRQILGQKVEFLVSFYNNEISEKSEIFDDQFSVERPDGSNFTLKIRSTKLEDSAMYFCASSLGDRRYYGYTFGSGTRLTVV.

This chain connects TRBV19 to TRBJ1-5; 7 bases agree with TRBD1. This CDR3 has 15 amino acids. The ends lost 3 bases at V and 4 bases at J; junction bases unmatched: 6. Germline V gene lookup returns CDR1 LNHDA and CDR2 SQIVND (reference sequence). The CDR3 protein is CASSMTGHGNQPQHF. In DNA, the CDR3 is TGTGCCAGTAGTATGACAGGGCATGGGAATCAGCCCCAGCATTTT.

The CDR3: CASSKVRPGDGYTF. In DNA, the CDR3 is TGTGCCAGCAGCAAAGTTCGGCCGGGGGATGGCTACACCTTC. The chain has TRBV21-1 and TRBJ1-2. TRBV21-1 is an annotated pseudogene. The CDR3 extends over 14 amino acids.

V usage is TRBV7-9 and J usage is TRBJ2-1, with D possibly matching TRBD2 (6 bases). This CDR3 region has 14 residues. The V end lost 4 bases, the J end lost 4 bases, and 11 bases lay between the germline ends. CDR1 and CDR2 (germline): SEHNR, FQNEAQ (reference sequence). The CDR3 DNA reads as TGTGCCAGCAGCTCCGGGGGAGCTTACAATGAGCAGTTCTTC. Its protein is CASSSGGAYNEQFF.